Listed below are T cell receptor beta chains from one sample, sequenced in a study of blood T cell repertoires in COVID-19. Assay: immunoSEQ multiplex PCR; the TCRdb copy retains only in-frame clones and omits some. The sample holds roughly 180,000 clones, approximately 86% seen once. Sequenced material: PBMCs or T cells enriched from blood (not recorded which). These receptors came from a man in his 60s who had recovered from COVID-19. CDR3s include the opening cysteine and the closing phenylalanine or tryptophan. A D gene is named only where the DNA matches it firmly.

CDR3	V	D
CAWNREYTIYF	TRBV30	NA
CAWSEQASYEQYF	TRBV30	NA
CASSLGQFGYNEQFF	TRBV5-1	NA
CASSPEAGAYTGELFF	TRBV9	TRBD2
CASSLSGSGNQPQHF	TRBV28	NA
CASSLVPVGAGTDNSPLHF	TRBV6-6	TRBD1
CASSQDLTGGHEQFF	TRBV3-1/TRBV3-2	TRBD1
CASSPSGGTNEKLFF	TRBV3-1/TRBV3-2	NA
CASSPLGAGDEKLFF	TRBV18	NA
CSVAYRGEAFF	TRBV29-1	TRBD1
CASSLGGPNTGELFF	TRBV28	NA